This entry describes one TCR beta chain. This CDR3 has 15 amino acids. The V gene lost 0 bases and the J gene lost 5 bases, with 12 bases spanning the gap. Germline values: CDR1 SGDLS, CDR2 YYNGEE. The sample belongs to a study of blood T cell repertoires in COVID-19. In the study's own analysis: From reference gene primer amplification, estimates of nucleated cell counts were derived. Profiled with immunoSEQ multiplex PCR; TCRdb holds only in-frame clones, not every one. V and J calls and clone size follow that table, whereas D and trimming were derived from the DNA. Here the sample spans 300,000 to 350,000 clones, around nine tenths being singletons. Followed over time, Seattle patients had been enrolled while infection was active.

The chain couples TRBV9 to TRBJ1-5; a weak D match, TRBD1 (5 bases). This TCR came from a woman in her seventies with COVID-19, enrolled during active disease. The sample consisted of peripheral blood. CDR3 sequence (DNA): TGTGCCAGCAGCGTAGGTTCCAGGGAGGATCAGCCCCAGCATTTT. It encodes CASSVGSREDQPQHF.